This TCR beta chain is drawn from a study of cytomegalovirus exposure and HLA in healthy donors. Per the germline V gene, CDR1 is MGHDK and CDR2 is SYGVNS. With V trimmed by 6 bases and J by 2 bases, 3 bases remained unmatched. The CDR3 covers 13 residues. Primers included in the PCR were 60 Vbeta and 13 Jbeta primers. TCRdb keeps only in-frame clones here, not all; method: immunoSEQ multiplex PCR. The repertoire consists of tens of thousands of clones, with roughly 80% occurring once and the leading ten covering around 4.5%. The chain joins TRBV25-1 to TRBJ2-7; TRBD2 matches 8 bases. This receptor was taken from a man aged 40-49 years in good health and CMV-seronegative. Sequencing was carried out using PBMCs. CDR3 residues: CASRNSGTYEQYF. Here the CDR3 DNA reads TGTGCCAGCAGAAATAGCGGGACCTACGAGCAGTACTTC.